These 2 T cell receptor beta chains came from one sample sequenced in a study of shared clonotypes between healthy human individuals (TCRdb year 2020). Library preparation used the immunoSEQ multiplex PCR assay. The table comes from immuneACCESS by way of TCRdb, which keeps in-frame sequences with V and J called. Part of the clones is missing from these tables; in studies checked, under half for an unresolved V gene and the rest for unknown reasons. The sample table contains under 600,000 clones; only one count was recorded for around 97% of them. Less than 0.065% of the sample is taken by the ten largest. Sample: naive CD4+ T cells sorted from blood. In light of the paper, this sample's cell subset or site label describes: CD45RA+ positively selected. All receptors derive from a young woman in good health.

The chain has TRBV28 and TRBJ2-7, with unresolved D. This CDR3 has 15 amino acids. Trimming pared 6 bases from V and 0 bases from J, leaving 15 bases between. Germline assignment: CDR1 MDHEN and CDR2 SYDVKM. The CDR3 spells CASSPDGLYSYEQYF. CDR3 sequence (DNA): TGTGCCAGCAGCCCGGACGGGTTATACTCCTACGAGCAGTACTTC.

The chain is built from TRBV7-9 and TRBJ1-2; maybe TRBD1 (5 bases). CDR3 length: 14 residues. The germline V gene encodes CDR1 SEHNR and CDR2 FQNEAQ (reference sequence). V was trimmed by 5 bases and J by 7 bases, leaving 17 bases between them. For the CDR3, the DNA is TGTGCCAGCAGCCCAAGGGACCCCCCGAGTGGCTACACCTTC. It encodes CASSPRDPPSGYTF.